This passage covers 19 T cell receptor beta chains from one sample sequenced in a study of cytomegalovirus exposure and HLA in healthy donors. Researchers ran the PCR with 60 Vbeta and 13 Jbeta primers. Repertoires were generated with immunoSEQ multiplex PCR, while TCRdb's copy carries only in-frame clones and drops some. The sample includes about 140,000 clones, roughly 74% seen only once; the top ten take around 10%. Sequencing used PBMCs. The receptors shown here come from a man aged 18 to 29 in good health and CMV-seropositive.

CDR3 loop: CASSVGTSGDVFKQYF. CDR3 DNA: TGTGCCAGCAGCGTAGGGACTAGCGGGGACGTTTTTAAGCAGTACTTC. The V gene is TRBV9, the J gene TRBJ2-7; 12 positions agree with TRBD2. Trimming took 0 bases from V and 8 from J; bases not matched to a gene: 9. CDR1 is SGDLS, CDR2 YYNGEE, per germline. The CDR3 is 16 amino acids.

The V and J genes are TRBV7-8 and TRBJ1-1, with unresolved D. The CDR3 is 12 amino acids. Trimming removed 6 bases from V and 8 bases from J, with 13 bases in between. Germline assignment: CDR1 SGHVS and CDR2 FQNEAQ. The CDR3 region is CASSLIGGEAFF. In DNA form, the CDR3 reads TGTGCCAGCAGTCTGATAGGAGGGGAAGCTTTCTTT.

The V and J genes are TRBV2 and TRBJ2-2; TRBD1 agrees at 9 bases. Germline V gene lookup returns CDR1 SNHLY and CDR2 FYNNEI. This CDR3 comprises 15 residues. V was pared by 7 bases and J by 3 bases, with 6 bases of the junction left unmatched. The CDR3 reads CASKGQGSYTGELFF. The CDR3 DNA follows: TGTGCCAGCAAGGGACAGGGATCGTACACCGGGGAGCTGTTTTTT.

Written as DNA, the CDR3 is TGTGCCAGCAGTTTCGGGGACACTGAAGCTTTCTTT. Translation: CASSFGDTEAFF. This chain links TRBV28 with TRBJ1-1; D is ambiguous. V lost 3 bases and J 3 bases, leaving 5 bases between the germline ends. The CDR3 is 12 amino acids. Germline V gene sequence: CDR1 MDHEN, CDR2 SYDVKM.

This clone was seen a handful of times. This chain's CDR3 is CASSLGQGRYNEQFF. The CDR3 DNA sequence: TGTGCCAGCAGCTTGGGACAGGGAAGATACAATGAGCAGTTCTTC. The V call is TRBV7-8, the J call TRBJ2-1, with 9 nucleotides matching TRBD1. J was trimmed by 4 bases and V by 3 bases; bases with no gene match: 4. The CDR3 totals 15 residues. The germline V gene has CDR1 SGHVS and CDR2 FQNEAQ.

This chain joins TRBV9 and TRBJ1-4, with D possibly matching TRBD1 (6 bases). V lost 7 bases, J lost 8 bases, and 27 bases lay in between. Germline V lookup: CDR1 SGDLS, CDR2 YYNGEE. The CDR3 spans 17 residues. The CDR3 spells CASRPDLRGPLNEKLFF. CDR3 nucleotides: TGTGCCAGCCGCCCAGACCTCAGGGGACCCCTAAACGAAAAACTGTTTTTT. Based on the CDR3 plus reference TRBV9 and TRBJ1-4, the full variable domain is DSGVTQTPKHLITATGQRVTLRCSPRSGDLSVYWYQQSLDQGLQFLIQYYNGEERAKGNILERFSAQQFPDLHSELNLSSLELGDSALYFCASRPDLRGPLNEKLFFGSGTQLSVL.

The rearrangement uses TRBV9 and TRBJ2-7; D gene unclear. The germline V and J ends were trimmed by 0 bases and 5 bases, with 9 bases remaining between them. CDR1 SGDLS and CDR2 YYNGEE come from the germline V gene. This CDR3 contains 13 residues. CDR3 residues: CASSVEFRDEQYF. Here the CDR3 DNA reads TGTGCCAGCAGCGTAGAATTTCGGGACGAGCAGTACTTC. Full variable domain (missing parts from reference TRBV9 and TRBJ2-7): DSGVTQTPKHLITATGQRVTLRCSPRSGDLSVYWYQQSLDQGLQFLIQYYNGEERAKGNILERFSAQQFPDLHSELNLSSLELGDSALYFCASSVEFRDEQYFGPGTRLTVT.

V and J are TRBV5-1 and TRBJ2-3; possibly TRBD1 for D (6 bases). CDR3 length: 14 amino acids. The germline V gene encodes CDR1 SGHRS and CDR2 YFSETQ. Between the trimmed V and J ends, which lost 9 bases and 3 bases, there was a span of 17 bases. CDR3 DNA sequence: TGCGCCACCCGCCGGGACATCGGGACAGATACGCAGTATTTT. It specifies CATRRDIGTDTQYF.

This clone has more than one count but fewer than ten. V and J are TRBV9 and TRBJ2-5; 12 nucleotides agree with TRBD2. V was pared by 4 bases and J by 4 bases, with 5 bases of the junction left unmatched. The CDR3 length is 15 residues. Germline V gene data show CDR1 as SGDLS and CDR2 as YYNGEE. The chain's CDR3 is CASSTPGLAGETQYF. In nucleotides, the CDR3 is TGTGCCAGCAGCACACCGGGACTAGCGGGAGAGACCCAGTACTTC. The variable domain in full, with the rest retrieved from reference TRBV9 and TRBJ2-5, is DSGVTQTPKHLITATGQRVTLRCSPRSGDLSVYWYQQSLDQGLQFLIQYYNGEERAKGNILERFSAQQFPDLHSELNLSSLELGDSALYFCASSTPGLAGETQYFGPGTRLLVL.

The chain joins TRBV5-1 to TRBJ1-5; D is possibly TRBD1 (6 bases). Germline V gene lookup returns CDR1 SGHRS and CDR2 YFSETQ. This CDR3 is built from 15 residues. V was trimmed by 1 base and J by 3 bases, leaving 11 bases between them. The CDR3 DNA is TGCGCCAGCAGCTTGAATGGACAGTTCAATCAGCCCCAGCATTTT. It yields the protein CASSLNGQFNQPQHF.

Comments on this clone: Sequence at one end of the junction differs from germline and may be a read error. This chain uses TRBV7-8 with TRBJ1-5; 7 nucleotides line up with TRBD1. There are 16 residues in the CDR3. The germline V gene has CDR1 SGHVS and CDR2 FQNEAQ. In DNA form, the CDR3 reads TGTGCCAACAGCTTAGCGGAGGGGGCTAGCAATCAGCCCCAGCATTTT. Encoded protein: CANSLAEGASNQPQHF.

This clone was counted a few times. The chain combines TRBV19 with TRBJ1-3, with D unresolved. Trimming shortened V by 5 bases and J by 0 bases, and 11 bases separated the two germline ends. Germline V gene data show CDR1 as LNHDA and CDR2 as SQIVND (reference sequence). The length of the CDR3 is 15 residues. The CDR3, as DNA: TGTGCCAGTAGTCCCCGGAGCAACTCTGGAAACACCATATATTTT. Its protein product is CASSPRSNSGNTIYF.

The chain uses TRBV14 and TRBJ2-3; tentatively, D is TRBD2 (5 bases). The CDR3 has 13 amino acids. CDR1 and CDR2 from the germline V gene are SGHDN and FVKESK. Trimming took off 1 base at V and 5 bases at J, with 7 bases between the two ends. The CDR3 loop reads CASSQARGDTQYF. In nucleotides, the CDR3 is TGTGCCAGCAGCCAAGCCCGGGGAGATACGCAGTATTTT.

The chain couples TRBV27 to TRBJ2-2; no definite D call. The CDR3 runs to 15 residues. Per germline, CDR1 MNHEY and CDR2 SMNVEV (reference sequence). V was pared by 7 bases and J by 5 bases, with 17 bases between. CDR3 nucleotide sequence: TGTGCCAGCACTCGGAGTCAGTTGGATACCGGGGAGCTGTTTTTT. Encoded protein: CASTRSQLDTGELFF.

The CDR3 sequence is CASSFLRQGASKQYF. The CDR3 region has the DNA TGTGCCAGCAGTTTTCTGAGACAGGGGGCTAGCAAGCAGTACTTC. This chain links TRBV28 with TRBJ2-7; 10 bases are shared with TRBD1. The CDR3 has 15 residues. The trim removed 3 bases at V and 8 bases at J, leaving 10 bases unmatched. Germline V CDR1 and CDR2: MDHEN, SYDVKM.

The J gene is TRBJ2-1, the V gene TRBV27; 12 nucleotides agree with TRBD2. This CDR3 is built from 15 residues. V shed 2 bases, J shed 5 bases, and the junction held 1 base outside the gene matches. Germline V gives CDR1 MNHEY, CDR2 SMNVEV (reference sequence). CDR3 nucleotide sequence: TGTGCCAGCAGTTTAAGACTAGCGGGGGACAATGAGCAGTTCTTC. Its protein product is CASSLRLAGDNEQFF.

The CDR3 nucleotides are TGTGCCAGCAGACCGGACAGGGAGCCAGATACGCAGTATTTT. This codes for CASRPDREPDTQYF. The chain recombines TRBV28 with TRBJ2-3; TRBD1 agrees at 8 bases. V dropped 6 bases and J dropped 4; count of bases not matched to a gene: 6. This CDR3 has 14 amino acids. Germline V lookup: CDR1 MDHEN, CDR2 SYDVKM.

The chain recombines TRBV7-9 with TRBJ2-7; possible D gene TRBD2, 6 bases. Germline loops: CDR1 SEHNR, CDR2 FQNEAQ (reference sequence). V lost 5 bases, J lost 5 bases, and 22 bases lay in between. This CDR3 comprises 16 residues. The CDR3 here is CASSEVGGRSRHEQYF. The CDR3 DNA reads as TGTGCCAGCAGCGAGGTAGGAGGGAGATCTCGCCACGAGCAGTACTTC.

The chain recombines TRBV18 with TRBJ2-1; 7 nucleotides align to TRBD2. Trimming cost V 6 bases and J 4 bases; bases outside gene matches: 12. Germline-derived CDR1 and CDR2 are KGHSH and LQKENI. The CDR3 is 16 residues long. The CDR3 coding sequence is TGTGCCAGCTCGTCCCCTAGCGGCCCACAGTACAATGAGCAGTTCTTC. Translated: CASSSPSGPQYNEQFF.